This TCR beta chain appears in the sequencing data of a study of cytomegalovirus exposure and HLA in healthy donors. Study-level points and caveats: Sequencing artifact likely explains a cluster of highly shared sequence variants. CMV serostatus alone was available as immune exposure information. Earlier findings revealed that most TCR beta V segments proved productive either about 90% or about 30% of the time.

The PCR made use of 60 Vbeta and 13 Jbeta primers. Profiling relied on immunoSEQ multiplex PCR, and the TCRdb table lists in-frame clones only, not all of them. Here the sample spans some 200,000 clones, around 79% being singletons. Remarks on this clone: Its antigen remains unidentified.

The receptor was derived from a male donor in good health and CMV-seropositive. The sequenced sample consisted of PBMCs.

CDR3 DNA: TGTGCCAGCTCGGACGACAGGGAAGAGCTCCACTTT. This sequence encodes CASSDDREELHF. V and J are TRBV18 and TRBJ1-6, with 7 bases lining up with TRBD1. Germline lookup yields CDR1 KGHSH and CDR2 LQKENI. The CDR3 contains 12 residues. Trimming took 6 bases from V and 16 from J; bases not matched to a gene: 9. The full variable domain, completed using reference TRBV18 and TRBJ1-6, is NAGVMQNPRHLVRRRGQEARLRCSPMKGHSHVYWYRQLPEEGLKFMVYLQKENIIDESGMPKERFSAEFPKEGPSILRIQQVVRGDSAAYFCASSDDREELHFGNGTRLTVT.